What follows are 26 T cell receptor beta chains derived from one specimen sequenced in a study of shared clonotypes between healthy human individuals. Clones were read by immunoSEQ multiplex PCR, and TCRdb kept only the in-frame ones, dropping some. The data hold about 100,000 clones, with about 70% observed a single time. Sequenced sample: memory CD8+ T cells sorted from blood. Indicated subset: CD45RO+ cells pooled with CCR7-negative TemRA cells. The receptors here all came from a woman in her twenties or thirties in good health.

This chain links TRBV14 with TRBJ1-1; D not resolved. The V end lost 1 base, the J end lost 10 bases, and 13 bases lay between the germline ends. Germline V CDR1 and CDR2: SGHDN, FVKESK. The CDR3 runs 13 residues. CDR3 residues: CASSQVGFIGAFF. The CDR3 coding sequence is TGTGCCAGCAGCCAAGTCGGCTTCATCGGAGCTTTCTTT.

V and J are TRBV29-1 and TRBJ2-5, with D tentatively TRBD1 or TRBD2 (5 bases each). Germline CDR1 reads SQVTM; CDR2 reads ANQGSEA. CDR3 length equals 10 residues. V was trimmed by 7 bases and J by 11 bases, leaving 14 bases between them. CDR3 residues: CSAGTGEQYF. The CDR3 region has the DNA TGCAGCGCAGGGACGGGTGAGCAGTACTTC.

The rearrangement links TRBV21-1 to TRBJ1-5. TRBV21-1 is listed as a pseudogene. CDR3 length: 17 amino acids. CDR3 DNA sequence: TGTGCCAGCAGCAAAGATGGGGGACGAGGTCAAAATCAGCCCCAGCATTTT. Protein: CASSKDGGRGQNQPQHF.

There are a few counts of this clone. The chain joins TRBV13 to TRBJ1-5; no definite D call. The germline V gene encodes CDR1 PRHDT and CDR2 FYEKMQ (reference sequence). The CDR3 spans 14 residues. V was trimmed by 1 base and J by 3 bases, leaving 7 bases between them. CDR3 in amino acids: CASSLAPSNQPQHF. The CDR3 DNA follows: TGTGCCAGCAGCTTAGCCCCATCCAATCAGCCCCAGCATTTT.

V usage is TRBV4-1 and J usage is TRBJ2-3; 12 bases fit TRBD2. Germline trimming cut 4 bases from V and 2 bases from J; bases unmatched to any gene: 13. The CDR3 has 19 amino acids. Per the germline V gene, CDR1 is MGHRA and CDR2 is YSYEKL. CDR3 coding DNA: TGCGCCAGCAGCCGTCCTGGGCTAGCGGGAGGGCCACACACAGATACGCAGTATTTT. Translated, it gives CASSRPGLAGGPHTDTQYF.

The rearrangement joins TRBV6-1 to TRBJ1-3; D is undetermined. This CDR3 spans 14 amino acids. V lost 6 bases and J lost 0, with 9 bases in between. The germline gives CDR1 MNHNS, CDR2 SASEGT. The CDR3 nucleotides read TGTGCCAGCAGCGATCTATACTCTGGAAACACCATATATTTT. This translates into CASSDLYSGNTIYF.

The chain uses TRBV4-1 and TRBJ2-7, with a weak D call TRBD2 (7 bases). The CDR3 runs 16 residues. The ends were cut back, 0 bases at V and 6 bases at J, with 18 bases in the middle. Germline V lookup: CDR1 MGHRA, CDR2 YSYEKL. The CDR3, as DNA: TGCGCCAGCAGCCAAGAAGGGGGGGCCATATGGGGCGAGCAGTACTTC. Its protein product is CASSQEGGAIWGEQYF.

As to this clone: The same CDR3 is also encoded by other DNA sequences in this sample. The genes are TRBV6-1 and TRBJ2-1; D ambiguous. CDR3 size: 13 residues. V was trimmed by 2 bases and J by 8 bases, leaving 10 bases between them. Germline CDR1 is MNHNS and CDR2 is SASEGT. The CDR3 spells CASSEPRGDEQFF. CDR3 nucleotide sequence: TGTGCCAGCAGTGAACCCCGAGGCGATGAGCAGTTCTTC.

Many counts were recorded for this clone. The genes are TRBV30 and TRBJ2-5; TRBD2 matches 11 bases. V was clipped by 3 bases and J by 4 bases; unmatched bases: 10. Looked up from germline, CDR1 is GTSNPN and CDR2 is SVGIG (reference sequence). This CDR3 has 16 amino acids. The CDR3 DNA is TGTGCCTGGAGATGGGGGTATAGCGGGAGGGGAGAGACCCAGTACTTC. It specifies CAWRWGYSGRGETQYF.

The chain uses TRBV27 and TRBJ1-5; possible D gene TRBD1, 6 bases. CDR3 size: 15 residues. Trimming took off 3 bases at V and 6 bases at J, with 15 bases between the two ends. Germline-derived CDR1 and CDR2 are MNHEY and SMNVEV (reference sequence). The CDR3 sequence: CASSFFWGQGQPQHF. The CDR3, as DNA: TGTGCCAGCAGTTTTTTTTGGGGGCAGGGTCAGCCCCAGCATTTT.

A word on this clone: A read error may explain this, as a much larger clone is one base away. This sample also contains other DNA sequences that code for the same CDR3. This chain uses TRBV5-1 with TRBJ2-1, with 10 bases aligning to TRBD2. After removal of 4 bases from V and 8 bases from J, the junction contained 15 bases not matched to a gene. From germline, CDR1 is SGHRS and CDR2 YFSETQ. The CDR3 covers 17 residues. The CDR3 sequence: CASSTHWTSGPADEQFF. The CDR3 DNA follows: TGCGCCAGCAGCACCCATTGGACTAGCGGACCGGCGGATGAGCAGTTCTTC.

By sample share, this clone is large (0.1 to 1%). V usage is TRBV30 and J usage is TRBJ1-5; D uncertain. CDR1 is GTSNPN and CDR2 is SVGIG in the germline V gene (reference sequence). Trimming took 7 bases from V and 1 from J, leaving 11 bases between them. This CDR3 has 13 amino acids. DNA of the CDR3: TGTGCCTCGGGCCAGAGAAGCAATCAGCCCCAGCATTTT. Residues: CASGQRSNQPQHF. The full variable domain, completed using reference TRBV30 and TRBJ1-5, is SQTIHQWPATLVQPVGSPLSLECTVEGTSNPNLYWYRQAAGRGLQLLFYSVGIGQISSEVPQNLSASRPQDRQFILSSKKLLLSDSGFYLCASGQRSNQPQHFGDGTRLSIL.

This clone is a singleton in its sample. V usage is TRBV25-1 and J usage is TRBJ2-1; no reliable D call. CDR1 and CDR2 from the germline V gene are MGHDK and SYGVNS. The ends were cut back, 4 bases at V and 3 bases at J, with 7 bases in the middle. This CDR3 contains 13 residues. The DNA for the CDR3 is TGTGCCAGCAGTGTTGGTGTCTACAATGAGCAGTTCTTC. Its protein is CASSVGVYNEQFF.

The rearrangement links TRBV15 to TRBJ2-5, with 7 bases identical to TRBD2. The CDR3 totals 14 residues. After removal of 4 bases from V and 7 bases from J, the junction contained 9 bases not matched to a gene. CDR1 is LNHNV, CDR2 YYDKDF, per germline (reference sequence). CDR3 protein: CATSTSGVGGTQYF. The CDR3 DNA sequence: TGTGCCACCAGCACAAGCGGGGTAGGAGGGACCCAGTACTTC.

The V gene is TRBV27, the J gene TRBJ2-4; D gene unclear. CDR3 length: 13 residues. The germline gives CDR1 MNHEY, CDR2 SMNVEV (reference sequence). Deletions cut 5 bases from V and 6 bases from J, with 11 bases between. CDR3 amino acids: CASSPYRANIQYF. CDR3 coding DNA: TGTGCCAGCAGTCCCTACCGCGCAAACATTCAGTACTTC.

This chain joins TRBV19 and TRBJ2-3; D gene ambiguous. The V gene's germline CDR1 is LNHDA and CDR2 SQIVND (reference sequence). Trimming took off 6 bases at V and 2 bases at J, with 9 bases between the two ends. This CDR3 has 13 residues. The CDR3 coding sequence is TGTGCCAGTAGCCGAACAGCCACAGATACGCAGTATTTT. Translation gives CASSRTATDTQYF.

This rearrangement joins TRBV7-9 to TRBJ2-6; 7 nucleotides agree with TRBD1. The germline gives CDR1 SEHNR, CDR2 FQNEAQ (reference sequence). J lost 2 bases, V lost 5 bases, and 6 bases had no gene match. The CDR3 is 16 residues long. The chain's CDR3 is CASSPLTGTGANVLTF. The DNA for the CDR3 is TGTGCCAGCAGCCCGTTGACAGGGACTGGGGCCAACGTCCTGACTTTC.

This clone showed up just once. The chain employs TRBV2 and TRBJ1-5; D unresolved. The CDR3 length is 11 residues. Per germline, CDR1 SNHLY and CDR2 FYNNEI. The V end was cut by 6 bases, the J end by 10 bases, with 10 bases between. The CDR3 DNA reads as TGTGCCAGCAGAACAAGCGGTCCCCAGCATTTT. Protein: CASRTSGPQHF.

The V and J genes are TRBV2 and TRBJ1-1; a possible D gene is TRBD1 (6 bases). V was shortened by 5 bases and J by 5 bases, with 15 bases between the two germline ends. The CDR3 extends over 14 amino acids. Germline V gene data show CDR1 as SNHLY and CDR2 as FYNNEI. CDR3 in amino acids: CASSLGAGRTEAFF. CDR3 coding DNA: TGTGCCAGCAGTTTGGGGGCCGGACGGACTGAAGCTTTCTTT.

The gene calls are TRBV30 and TRBJ2-7, with D hard to call. Germline CDR1 and CDR2: GTSNPN and SVGIG (reference sequence). This CDR3 contains 11 residues. Trimming removed 3 bases at V and 7 bases at J, with 10 bases between. CDR3 protein: CAWRGMREQYF. DNA for the CDR3: TGTGCCTGGAGAGGGATGAGGGAGCAGTACTTC. The whole variable domain, remainder taken from reference TRBV30 and TRBJ2-7, is SQTIHQWPATLVQPVGSPLSLECTVEGTSNPNLYWYRQAAGRGLQLLFYSVGIGQISSEVPQNLSASRPQDRQFILSSKKLLLSDSGFYLCAWRGMREQYFGPGTRLTVT.

V usage is TRBV27 and J usage is TRBJ1-4; no clear D gene. V was shortened by 8 bases and J by 5 bases, with 9 bases between the two germline ends. Germline V lookup: CDR1 MNHEY, CDR2 SMNVEV (reference sequence). This CDR3 contains 12 residues. The CDR3 bases are TGTGCCAGCTGTAGCGCGAATGAAAAACTGTTTTTT. Translating gives CASCSANEKLFF.

This clone was counted a single time. One base away lies a much larger clone, so this may be a sequencing read error. At the DNA level, this CDR3 is encoded by other sequences in the same sample as well. The CDR3 spells CSVETNLGLQETQYF. The CDR3 nucleotides read TGTAGCGTTGAGACCAACTTGGGACTCCAAGAGACCCAGTACTTC. The V and J genes are TRBV29-1 and TRBJ2-5; maybe TRBD2 (6 bases). CDR3 size: 15 residues. Looked up from germline, CDR1 is SQVTM and CDR2 is ANQGSEA.

This chain connects TRBV28 to TRBJ1-2; D is perhaps TRBD1 (5 bases). The CDR3 consists of 14 residues. The V gene lost 5 bases and the J gene lost 5 bases, with 15 bases spanning the gap. CDR1 and CDR2 (germline): MDHEN, SYDVKM. In DNA, the CDR3 is TGTGCCAGCAGTATTCCCCGGGACCTATATGGCTACACCTTC. Its protein product is CASSIPRDLYGYTF.

The J gene is TRBJ2-7, the V gene TRBV2; D remains unclear. The CDR3 loop spans 14 amino acids. V shed 6 bases and J shed 2 bases, with 14 bases lying between them. Germline V gene data show CDR1 as SNHLY and CDR2 as FYNNEI. DNA for the CDR3: TGTGCCAGCAGATCGACGATAATAGCCTACGAGCAGTACTTC. As protein: CASRSTIIAYEQYF. Based on the CDR3 plus reference TRBV2 and TRBJ2-7, the full variable domain is EPEVTQTPSHQVTQMGQEVILRCVPISNHLYFYWYRQILGQKVEFLVSFYNNEISEKSEIFDDQFSVERPDGSNFTLKIRSTKLEDSAMYFCASRSTIIAYEQYFGPGTRLTVT.

Many counts were recorded for this clone. The chain joins TRBV29-1 to TRBJ1-1; a weak D match, TRBD1 (6 bases). Germline V gene data show CDR1 as SQVTM and CDR2 as ANQGSEA. Trimming removed 2 bases from V and 5 bases from J, with 24 bases in between. The CDR3 spans 17 residues. In nucleotides, the CDR3 is TGCAGCGTTGAATCTGGGACACTAGGGGGGGAATGGACTGAAGCTTTCTTT. Its translation: CSVESGTLGGEWTEAFF.

This chain links TRBV6-1 with TRBJ2-5; 8 bases match TRBD1. Judging by the DNA end, TRBJ2-7 fits better; the J call may be wrong. Germline V gives CDR1 MNHNS, CDR2 SASEGT. The CDR3 length is 13 residues. The CDR3 region is CASQGQEAYEQYF. For the CDR3, the DNA is TGTGCCAGCCAGGGACAGGAGGCCTACGAGCAGTACTTC.